Each of the 21 T cell receptor beta chains below was sequenced from the same sample in a study of blood T cell repertoires in COVID-19. This table comes from immunoSEQ multiplex PCR, and its TCRdb copy is limited to in-frame clones, with some not included. The sample lists approximately 100,000 clones; roughly 87% were seen once. Sequencing was carried out using peripheral blood. The receptors were sampled from a human donor in a cohort sampled during active COVID-19.

The chain uses TRBV6-1 and TRBJ1-4; D is ambiguous. Germline loops: CDR1 MNHNS, CDR2 SASEGT. The CDR3 is made up of 14 amino acids. V was pared by 3 bases and J by 7 bases, with 12 bases between. CDR3 sequence (DNA): TGTGCCAGCAGTGAGCCCAGAAGATCTGAAAAACTGTTTTTT. This sequence encodes CASSEPRRSEKLFF.

This clone appeared once. The chain links TRBV5-1 to TRBJ2-3; D is uncertain. This CDR3 has 14 amino acids. The germline V and J ends were trimmed by 0 bases and 2 bases, with 7 bases remaining between them. The germline V gene has CDR1 SGHRS and CDR2 YFSETQ. CDR3 amino acids: CASSLDPITDTQYF. CDR3 DNA: TGCGCCAGCAGCTTGGATCCTATCACAGATACGCAGTATTTT.

The chain carries TRBV6-1 and TRBJ2-3, with TRBD2 matching over 10 bases. The V and J ends lost 1 base and 2 bases, in that order; junction bases with no gene match: 6. This CDR3 is built from 17 residues. Germline lookup yields CDR1 MNHNS and CDR2 SASEGT. The CDR3 loop is CASSEEVGLAATDTQYF. Here the CDR3 DNA reads TGTGCCAGCAGTGAAGAAGTTGGACTAGCGGCCACAGATACGCAGTATTTT.

J is TRBJ1-6 and V is TRBV30; a possible D gene is TRBD1 (5 bases). This CDR3 comprises 14 residues. V was shortened by 3 bases and J by 4 bases, with 10 bases between the two germline ends. CDR1 is GTSNPN, CDR2 SVGIG, per germline (reference sequence). CDR3 bases: TGTGCCTGGAGCGACAGCCTGTATAATTCACCCCTCCACTTT. Its protein product is CAWSDSLYNSPLHF.

The rearrangement uses TRBV19 and TRBJ1-5; D remains ambiguous. Looked up from germline, CDR1 is LNHDA and CDR2 is SQIVND (reference sequence). Deletions cut 7 bases from V and 3 bases from J, with 13 bases between. This CDR3 comprises 14 residues. The CDR3 nucleotides read TGTGCCAGTATCCGGGCGGGTGTCAATCAGCCCCAGCATTTT. Its protein is CASIRAGVNQPQHF.

The CDR3 is CSVEDRLAGAGNEQFF. In DNA form, the CDR3 reads TGCAGCGTTGAAGATCGACTAGCGGGAGCCGGTAATGAGCAGTTCTTC. The chain employs TRBV29-1 and TRBJ2-1; 12 bases match TRBD2. The CDR3 is 16 residues long. CDR1 and CDR2 (germline): SQVTM, ANQGSEA. Trimming at V came to 0 bases and at J to 7 bases, leaving 7 bases not matched to a gene.

The CDR3 nucleotides are TGTGCCAGCAGTTTCAGGGAGGAAGATACGCAGTATTTT. This encodes CASSFREEDTQYF. J is TRBJ2-3 and V is TRBV27; tentative D call: TRBD2 (6 bases). The CDR3 spans 13 residues. Germline CDR1 MNHEY, CDR2 SMNVEV (reference sequence). Trimming removed 3 bases from V and 5 bases from J, with 9 bases in between.

In its sample, this clone was seen once. The gene calls are TRBV6-5 and TRBJ1-5; 8 bases match TRBD1. Germline V gene data show CDR1 as MNHEY and CDR2 as SVGAGI. V was clipped by 7 bases and J by 6 bases; unmatched bases: 5. CDR3 length: 13 residues. The CDR3 region is CASTDRDPQPQHF. The CDR3 coding sequence is TGTGCCAGCACGGACAGGGACCCTCAGCCCCAGCATTTT.

The CDR3 region is CASSESLAVHYEQYF. As DNA, the CDR3 is TGTGCCAGCAGTGAGAGCCTAGCGGTCCACTACGAGCAGTACTTC. The rearrangement uses TRBV2 and TRBJ2-7, with 7 bases that match TRBD2. This CDR3 region has 15 residues. The germline V gene encodes CDR1 SNHLY and CDR2 FYNNEI. The V gene end was trimmed by 3 bases and the J gene end by 3 bases; junction bases not matched to a gene: 8.

This rearrangement joins TRBV2 to TRBJ2-5; 7 bases align to TRBD1. The CDR3 totals 14 residues. V lost 2 bases, J lost 6 bases, and 6 bases stayed unmatched. Germline CDR1 is SNHLY and CDR2 is FYNNEI. CDR3 loop: CASSESTGRQTQYF. The CDR3 DNA sequence: TGTGCCAGCAGTGAATCGACAGGGCGGCAGACCCAGTACTTC.

The table lists this clone with a few counts. The rearrangement uses TRBV7-8 and TRBJ1-1, with D tentatively TRBD1 (5 bases). The CDR3 loop spans 14 amino acids. V was pared by 6 bases and J by 1 base, with 12 bases between. Germline values: CDR1 SGHVS, CDR2 FQNEAQ. The CDR3 DNA sequence: TGTGCCAGCAGGCCTCGGGGGAGGAACACTGAAGCTTTCTTT. This codes for CASRPRGRNTEAFF.

The rearrangement links TRBV28 to TRBJ2-1, with a tentative D call TRBD1 (6 bases). This CDR3 comprises 18 residues. Trimming removed 6 bases at V and 5 bases at J, with 26 bases between. The germline V gene encodes CDR1 MDHEN and CDR2 SYDVKM. The CDR3: CASRNMLFRGRGNNEQFF. The CDR3 DNA follows: TGTGCCAGCAGAAACATGTTATTCAGGGGACGCGGAAACAATGAGCAGTTCTTC.

The chain uses TRBV6-6 and TRBJ2-2; 16 nucleotides align to TRBD2. In germline, CDR1 is MNHNY, CDR2 SVGAGI (reference sequence). With V trimmed by 5 bases and J by 4 bases, 7 bases remained unmatched. The CDR3 runs 18 residues. CDR3 bases: TGTGCCAGCAGTCCCCCGGGACTAGCGGGAGGGAGCACCGGGGAGCTGTTTTTT. It encodes CASSPPGLAGGSTGELFF.

The chain joins TRBV29-1 to TRBJ2-1, with 7 positions matching TRBD2. Trimming removed 6 bases from V and 3 bases from J; junction bases left unmatched: 14. The CDR3 has 16 residues. Per the germline V gene, CDR1 is SQVTM and CDR2 is ANQGSEA. The CDR3 DNA reads TGCAGCGTCGAACCTACTGCGGGAGTAGGCTACAATGAGCAGTTCTTC. Amino acids: CSVEPTAGVGYNEQFF.

V and J are TRBV5-1 and TRBJ2-7; tentatively, D is TRBD2 (6 bases). Trimming removed 6 bases at V and 4 bases at J, with 17 bases between. There are 14 residues in the CDR3. Germline loops: CDR1 SGHRS, CDR2 YFSETQ. The DNA of the CDR3 is TGCGCCAGCAATTTGGGGGGACCTAGTTACGAGCAGTACTTC. As protein: CASNLGGPSYEQYF.

The chain has TRBV11-3 and TRBJ1-6; 8 bases are shared with TRBD1. The CDR3 loop spans 20 amino acids. CDR1 is SGHNT, CDR2 YENEEA, per germline. V shed 7 bases, J shed 0 bases, and the junction held 17 bases outside the gene matches. The CDR3 nucleotides read TGTGCCAGCACACGGGACAGGACTTCTTATAGGAGCTCCTATAATTCACCCCTCCACTTT. Translating gives CASTRDRTSYRSSYNSPLHF.

The chain has TRBV4-1 and TRBJ2-5; 10 bases agree with TRBD2. V lost 0 bases and J lost 1; bases outside the gene matches: 8. In germline, CDR1 is MGHRA, CDR2 YSYEKL. CDR3 length: 18 residues. The CDR3 DNA reads as TGCGCCAGCAGCCAAGATTGGCTAGCGGGGGCTCTCCAAGAGACCCAGTACTTC. It is translated as CASSQDWLAGALQETQYF.

This chain joins TRBV27 and TRBJ2-3, with 11 bases identical to TRBD2. CDR1 is MNHEY, CDR2 SMNVEV, per germline (reference sequence). With V trimmed by 5 bases and J by 2 bases, 6 bases remained unmatched. This CDR3 spans 16 amino acids. CDR3 residues: CASSPSGGLATDTQYF. DNA of the CDR3: TGTGCCAGCAGTCCTAGCGGGGGGCTCGCCACAGATACGCAGTATTTT.

This chain links TRBV3-1 (or the pseudogene TRBV3-2) with TRBJ2-2; tentatively, D is TRBD1 (5 bases). CDR1 is LGHDT, CDR2 YNNKEL, per germline (reference sequence). Trimming left V 1 base short and J 7 bases short, with 7 bases between. The CDR3 consists of 13 residues. In DNA form, the CDR3 reads TGTGCCAGCAGCCAAGGACAGCTCGGGGAGCTGTTTTTT. Residues: CASSQGQLGELFF.

This chain connects TRBV2 to TRBJ2-3; TRBD2 agrees at 8 bases. The CDR3 spans 15 residues. J gave up 2 bases and V 4 bases, and 5 bases lay outside the gene matches. Germline V gene lookup returns CDR1 SNHLY and CDR2 FYNNEI. CDR3: CASSGLRGDTDTQYF. The CDR3 region has the DNA TGTGCCAGCAGTGGGTTGCGGGGGGACACAGATACGCAGTATTTT.

This chain links TRBV9 with TRBJ2-3, with 7 bases matching TRBD2. The V segment lost 4 bases and the J segment 4 bases; nucleotides outside the gene matches: 9. Germline-derived CDR1 and CDR2 are SGDLS and YYNGEE. The CDR3 loop spans 15 amino acids. The CDR3 spells CASSTDGTIPDTQYF. CDR3 nucleotides: TGTGCCAGCAGCACAGATGGGACTATCCCAGATACGCAGTATTTT.